These T cell receptor beta chains were read from a single sample in a study of T cells in tumors after PD-1 blockade. The repertoire was sequenced with immunoSEQ multiplex PCR; TCRdb's copy has only in-frame clones and lacks some. This sample has 4,000 to 5,000 clones, with around 60% found just once. Source: tumor tissue, taken after anti-PD-1 treatment. These receptors were taken from a human donor with basal cell carcinoma. The CDR3 runs from the conserved cysteine through the conserved F or W. The order of the fields is clone size, V gene, D gene, J gene, CDR3 DNA, CDR3 protein. The D gene is left open where the match is weak. Clone size, where shown, is once, few, many, or a class for clones that have expanded.

>-|TRBV19|-|TRBJ2-1
TGTGCCAGTAGTATTCGGCCGTACAATGAGCAGTTCTTC
CASSIRPYNEQFF
>-|TRBV7-2|-|TRBJ2-5
TGTGCCAGCAGCAGGGGCGATCCAATGGAGACCCAGTACTTC
CASSRGDPMETQYF
>-|TRBV28|TRBD1|TRBJ1-3
TGTGCCAGCAGTGCAGGGGGGCCGAATTCTGGAAACACCATATATTTT
CASSAGGPNSGNTIYF
>-|TRBV12-3/TRBV12-4|-|TRBJ2-7
TGTGCCAGCAGTTTATTTGAGCAGTACTTC
CASSLFEQYF
>-|TRBV5-1|TRBD2|TRBJ2-2
TGCGCCAGCAGCCCCTCGGGCCCGGGGGGCGGGGAGCTGTTTTTT
CASSPSGPGGGELFF
>few|TRBV18|-|TRBJ1-2
TGTGCCAGCTCACCAAAGACACTTAACTATGGCTACACCTTC
CASSPKTLNYGYTF
>-|TRBV5-4|-|TRBJ1-2
TGTGCCAGCAGCTTGGGACAGGCAGGCCACTTC
CASSLGQAGHF
>-|TRBV5-6|-|TRBJ2-7
TGTGCCAGCAGCTGGGACCGGGACGTCTACGAGCAGTACTTC
CASSWDRDVYEQYF
>-|TRBV2|-|TRBJ1-5
TGTGCCAGCAGGCAGGGCCTAAATCAGCCCCAGCATTTT
CASRQGLNQPQHF
>-|TRBV2|-|TRBJ2-1
TGTGCCAGCACCGACGCAAGTGGTGAGCAGTTCTTC
CASTDASGEQFF
>few|TRBV28|-|TRBJ1-5
TGTGCCAGCAATCCCCTGAGGGTGAATCAGCCCCAGCATTTT
CASNPLRVNQPQHF
>large|TRBV11-2|-|TRBJ1-5
TGTGCCAGCAGCTTAGATTCTCTCTCCGGGACGCAAAATCAGCCCCAGCATTTT
CASSLDSLSGTQNQPQHF
>-|TRBV19|-|TRBJ1-3
TGTGCCAGTAGTAGGGGGGGCCCTGGAAACACCATATATTTT
CASSRGGPGNTIYF
>-|TRBV7-8|-|TRBJ1-1
TGTGCCAGCAGCTTATTCGGGTCCGCTGAAGCTTTCTTT
CASSLFGSAEAFF
>-|TRBV28|-|TRBJ1-1
TGTGCCAGCATCGCCCCGAGGGAACCTATGAACACTGAAGCTTTCTTT
CASIAPREPMNTEAFF
>few|TRBV5-1|-|TRBJ1-1
TGCGCCAGCAGCACGGGAGGCAACACTGAAGCTTTCTTT
CASSTGGNTEAFF
>once|TRBV6-5|-|TRBJ1-1
TGTGCCAGCAGTTATACGGAGGTAATGAACACTGAAGCTTTCTTT
CASSYTEVMNTEAFF
>-|TRBV4-3|-|TRBJ2-1
TGCGCCAGCAGCCCTCGTTGGGCGAGCTCCTACAATGAGCAGTTCTTC
CASSPRWASSYNEQFF
>-|TRBV12-3/TRBV12-4|-|TRBJ1-2
TGTGCCAGCAGTTACTCGATGGGCTACACCTTC
CASSYSMGYTF
>-|TRBV2|TRBD1|TRBJ1-2
TGTGCCAGCAGCCAATTCGGGACAGGGGGCGCTGGCTACACCTTC
CASSQFGTGGAGYTF
>once|TRBV4-3|TRBD1|TRBJ1-1
TGCGCCAGCAGCCAGTGGGACAGGGGACACACTGAAGCTTTCTTT
CASSQWDRGHTEAFF
>large|TRBV6-6|-|TRBJ1-4
TGTGCCAGCAGTTACGATTCTTTGGGGGAAAAACTGTTTTTT
CASSYDSLGEKLFF
>-|TRBV9|TRBD1|TRBJ1-1
TGTGCCAGCAGCCCTTCCGGGACAGGGGGCACTGAAGCTTTCTTT
CASSPSGTGGTEAFF
>few|TRBV6-1|-|TRBJ1-5
TGTGCCAGCAGTGAAGCGGGGTCCCAAAATCAGCCCCAGCATTTT
CASSEAGSQNQPQHF